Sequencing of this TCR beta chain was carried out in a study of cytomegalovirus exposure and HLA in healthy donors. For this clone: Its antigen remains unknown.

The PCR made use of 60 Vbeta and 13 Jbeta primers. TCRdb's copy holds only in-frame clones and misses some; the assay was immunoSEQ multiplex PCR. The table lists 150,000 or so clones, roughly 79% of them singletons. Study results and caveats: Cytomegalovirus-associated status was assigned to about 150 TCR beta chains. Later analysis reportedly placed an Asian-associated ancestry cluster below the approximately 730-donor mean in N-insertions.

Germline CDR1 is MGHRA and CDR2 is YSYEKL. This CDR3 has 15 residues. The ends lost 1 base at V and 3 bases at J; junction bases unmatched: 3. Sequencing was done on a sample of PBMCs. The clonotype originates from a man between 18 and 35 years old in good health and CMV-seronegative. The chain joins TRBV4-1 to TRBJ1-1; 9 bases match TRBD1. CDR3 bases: TGCGCCAGCAGCCAAGTGGGACAGGGCCACACTGAAGCTTTCTTT. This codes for CASSQVGQGHTEAFF.